This T cell receptor (beta chain) originates from a study of blood T cell repertoires in COVID-19 (dated by TCRdb to 2020 to 2022). Concerning the study at large: Collaborator samples came from the United States, Italy and Spain and covered acute and convalescent phases of COVID-19. Where available, HLA class I and class II types were taken from metadata supplied by the sample provider and were not determined by assay-based typing. The material from the prospective study consisted of cDNA or gDNA derived from T cells, B-cell-depleted T cells, or PBMCs. A freely available public database, intended as a resource for researchers studying the immune response to SARS-CoV-2, is where the repertoires were released. The dataset comprised deeply sampled blood TCRbeta repertoires from subjects exposed to, actively infected with, or recovered from COVID-19. The sample metadata nearly always contained a de-identified subject ID, COVID-19 status, age in years and sex. Samples came from the ongoing ImmuneRACE study (first 160 participants) plus 1,254 subjects from 6 global collaborators. Study-level results and caveats: How much clinical and demographic metadata was included differed by source and by participant, and the metadata was provided uncurated.

The collaborating institutions used their own protocols to collect whole blood in K2EDTA tubes. Collaborator samples were shipped for TCRbeta analysis as frozen whole blood, isolated PBMCs, or DNA extracted from either sample type. Including cysteine and phenylalanine, the CDR3 has 13 amino acids. Here the CDR3 DNA is all that survives: 39 bases in frame from base 1. Trimming removed 6 bases from V and 5 bases from J, leaving 13 bases between the germline ends. The germline V gene encodes CDR1 KGHSH and CDR2 LQKENI. Concerning this clone itself: Its antigen is currently not known. The record has no base qualities; no much larger clone is one base away.

TCRbeta CDR3 regions were amplified from genomic DNA by means of the immunoSEQ Assay, a bias-controlled multiplex PCR. The authors' pipeline ran thus. Nucleated cell counts per sample were estimated from amplification of reference gene primers within the assay. To quantify the absolute abundance of each unique TCRbeta CDR3 rearrangement, sequence reads were collapsed and filtered. For each sample, productive Simpson clonality was calculated by taking the square root of Simpson's diversity index across productive rearrangements. Entries here come from immuneACCESS through TCRdb and include only in-frame sequences with V and J called. Some clones fail to appear in such tables; in the studies checked, an unresolved V gene covers under half of the shortfall, and the cause of the remainder is unknown. The DNA gave D and trimming, while V, J and clone size come from that table. This sample gives more than 85,000 clones in total; around 74% of them show up just once. The ten largest account for just under 20% of the sample.

The receptor comes from a woman in her seventies with acute or convalescent COVID-19. The V and J genes are TRBV18 and TRBJ1-1; a tentative D call is TRBD1 (6 bases match). The sequencing sample was made of peripheral blood. The CDR3 region has the sequence CASSGARRTEAFF. The DNA sequence is given as TGTGCCAGCTCGGGGGCTCGGAGGACTGAAGCTTTCTTT.